The next 23 T cell receptor beta chains were all read from a single sample in a study of blood T cell repertoires in COVID-19. Sequenced by immunoSEQ multiplex PCR; TCRdb stores in-frame clones only, minus some. The table shows over 15,000 clones, with roughly three quarters occurring only once. Sequencing input: peripheral blood. All receptors derive from a man aged 65 to 79 with active or convalescent COVID-19.

The rearrangement joins TRBV6-6 to TRBJ2-5, with no clear D. V was shortened by 6 bases and J by 3 bases, with 5 bases between the two germline ends. The CDR3 is 11 residues long. From germline, CDR1 is MNHNY and CDR2 SVGAGI (reference sequence). In DNA form, the CDR3 reads TGTGCCAGCAGCCCCGAAGAGACCCAGTACTTC. Translated, it gives CASSPEETQYF.

The rearrangement links TRBV11-2 to TRBJ1-3, with no clear D. Trimming took off 4 bases at V and 0 bases at J, with 10 bases between the two ends. The CDR3 contains 15 residues. In germline, CDR1 is SGHAT, CDR2 FQNNGV. The CDR3 here is CASSYTLSSGNTIYF. The CDR3 DNA reads as TGTGCCAGCAGCTACACATTAAGCTCTGGAAACACCATATATTTT.

The chain is built from TRBV7-2 and TRBJ1-1; 7 nucleotides line up with TRBD1. CDR3 length equals 13 residues. Trimming at V came to 10 bases and at J to 2 bases, leaving 7 bases not matched to a gene. Germline CDR1 reads SGHTA; CDR2 reads FQGNSA. The CDR3 coding sequence is TGTGCCATCCTAGAGGGGGCTAACACTGAAGCTTTCTTT. Residues: CAILEGANTEAFF.

V usage is TRBV28 and J usage is TRBJ2-3, with 7 bases matching TRBD2. CDR1 is MDHEN, CDR2 SYDVKM, per germline. This CDR3 contains 17 residues. V lost 4 bases to trimming and J lost 0 bases; unmatched junction nucleotides: 10. The CDR3 nucleotides are TGTGCCAGCAGTTCCCCTGGGCGGGAGAGTAGCACAGATACGCAGTATTTT. Residues: CASSSPGRESSTDTQYF.

The rearrangement links TRBV7-2 to TRBJ2-3; no definite D call. The V gene lost 1 base and the J gene lost 11 bases, with 10 bases spanning the gap. CDR1 is SGHTA, CDR2 FQGNSA, per germline. This CDR3 has 12 residues. The CDR3 sequence is CASSLGLARQYF. The CDR3 DNA is TGTGCCAGCAGCTTAGGTCTTGCGAGGCAGTATTTT.

The chain has TRBV25-1 and TRBJ2-7, with D hard to call. Trimming removed 4 bases from V and 3 bases from J, with 4 bases in between. The CDR3 consists of 11 residues. The germline V gene encodes CDR1 MGHDK and CDR2 SYGVNS. The CDR3 nucleotides read TGTGCCAGCAGTGGACTCTACGAGCAGTACTTC. Translated: CASSGLYEQYF.

V and J are TRBV11-2 and TRBJ2-7, with 9 bases matching TRBD1. The V gene end was trimmed by 4 bases and the J gene end by 3 bases; junction bases not matched to a gene: 10. The V gene's germline CDR1 is SGHAT and CDR2 FQNNGV. The CDR3 sequence is 16 residues long. CDR3 coding DNA: TGTGCCAGCAGCTCCAAGAACCGGGACAGGGACTACGAGCAGTACTTC. Amino acids: CASSSKNRDRDYEQYF.

V usage is TRBV19 and J usage is TRBJ2-3, with 7 bases identical to TRBD2. This CDR3 region has 14 residues. Per germline, CDR1 LNHDA and CDR2 SQIVND (reference sequence). The J segment lost 8 bases and the V segment lost 4 bases, leaving 9 bases of the junction unmatched. The CDR3 is CASSTGTIERTQYF. The DNA for the CDR3 is TGTGCCAGTAGTACCGGGACTATCGAACGTACGCAGTATTTT.

This CDR3 reads CASSQVAGQETQYF. In nucleotides, the CDR3 is TGTGCCAGCAGCCAAGTTGCGGGCCAAGAGACCCAGTACTTC. The J gene is TRBJ2-5, the V gene TRBV3-1 (or the pseudogene TRBV3-2), with D maybe TRBD2 (5 bases). CDR1 and CDR2 (germline): LGHDT, YNNKEL (reference sequence). Trimming left V 1 base short and J 1 base short, with 7 bases between. The CDR3 spans 14 residues.

The V gene is TRBV6-2 or TRBV6-3, the J gene TRBJ2-1; TRBD2 matches 8 bases. CDR1 is MNHEY, CDR2 SVGEGT, per germline. Unmatched junction bases numbered 8, after V lost 0 bases and J lost 7 bases. The CDR3 runs 16 residues. The CDR3 here is CASSYSGGGRRNEQFF. CDR3 bases: TGTGCCAGCAGTTACTCCGGGGGGGGCCGTCGGAATGAGCAGTTCTTC.

DNA of the CDR3: TGCAGTGCTAGTCCCACTCCGGGACTAGCGGGGGGGAGTGGGTACAATGAGCAGTTCTTC. Protein sequence: CSASPTPGLAGGSGYNEQFF. The chain employs TRBV20-1 and TRBJ2-1, with 16 bases aligning to TRBD2. V gave up 3 bases and J gave up 4 bases; unmatched junction bases: 15. The CDR3 sequence is 20 residues long. Looked up from germline, CDR1 is DFQATT and CDR2 is SNEGSKA (reference sequence).

This clone has a handful of counts. The CDR3 region is CASSATGVPYGYTF. CDR3 bases: TGTGCCAGCAGTGCGACAGGGGTCCCCTATGGCTACACCTTC. The V gene is TRBV2, the J gene TRBJ1-2; 8 positions match TRBD1. This CDR3 spans 14 amino acids. After removal of 4 bases from V and 4 bases from J, the junction contained 5 bases not matched to a gene. Germline V gene sequence: CDR1 SNHLY, CDR2 FYNNEI. Full variable domain (outside the CDR3, taken from reference TRBV2 and TRBJ1-2): EPEVTQTPSHQVTQMGQEVILRCVPISNHLYFYWYRQILGQKVEFLVSFYNNEISEKSEIFDDQFSVERPDGSNFTLKIRSTKLEDSAMYFCASSATGVPYGYTFGSGTRLTVV.

CDR3 sequence reads: CASSPRRRDRVLLAKNIQYF. CDR3 bases: TGTGCCAGCAGTCCAAGGAGGAGGGACAGGGTTCTCCTAGCCAAAAACATTCAGTACTTC. The chain links TRBV28 to TRBJ2-4, with 9 bases identical to TRBD1. The CDR3 contains 20 residues. J lost 0 bases, V lost 5 bases, and 17 bases had no gene match. Per the germline V gene, CDR1 is MDHEN and CDR2 is SYDVKM.

This CDR3 is CASTGQLNTEAFF. CDR3 coding DNA: TGCGCCAGCACCGGACAGCTGAACACTGAAGCTTTCTTT. This chain connects TRBV5-1 to TRBJ1-1, with D perhaps TRBD1 (6 bases). CDR1 SGHRS and CDR2 YFSETQ come from the germline V gene. This CDR3 spans 13 amino acids. V was cut by 6 bases and J by 0 bases, with 9 bases left in between. The whole variable domain, remainder taken from reference TRBV5-1 and TRBJ1-1, is KAGVTQTPRYLIKTRGQQVTLSCSPISGHRSVSWYQQTPGQGLQFLFEYFSETQRNKGNFPGRFSGRQFSNSRSEMNVSTLELGDSALYLCASTGQLNTEAFFGQGTRLTVV.

The chain couples TRBV7-2 to TRBJ2-5, with D hard to call. Germline V gene sequence: CDR1 SGHTA, CDR2 FQGNSA. V shed 0 bases and J shed 1 base, with 9 bases lying between them. The CDR3 length is 15 residues. This CDR3 is CASSLAGAAQETQYF. The CDR3 DNA reads as TGTGCCAGCAGCTTAGCGGGTGCGGCCCAAGAGACCCAGTACTTC.

This chain connects TRBV15 to TRBJ1-6, with D unresolved. Germline V CDR1 and CDR2: LNHNV, YYDKDF (reference sequence). The germline V and J ends were trimmed by 0 bases and 6 bases, with 12 bases remaining between them. The CDR3 is 16 amino acids. CDR3 sequence (DNA): TGTGCCACCAGCAGAGACAACAGACGGGGTAATTCACCCCTCCACTTT. This encodes CATSRDNRRGNSPLHF.

The chain uses TRBV6-6 and TRBJ1-2, with 8 positions matching TRBD1. Germline loops: CDR1 MNHNY, CDR2 SVGAGI (reference sequence). CDR3 size: 14 residues. Unmatched junction bases numbered 2, after V lost 2 bases and J lost 3 bases. CDR3 sequence (DNA): TGTGCCAGCAGTTACCCGACAGGGGACTATGGCTACACCTTC. Its protein is CASSYPTGDYGYTF.

This clone was counted only a few times. The gene calls are TRBV5-4 and TRBJ2-2; D possibly corresponds to TRBD2 (5 bases). CDR1 and CDR2 (germline): SGHNT, YYREEE (reference sequence). The V end was cut by 1 base, the J end by 7 bases, with 14 bases between. There are 15 residues in the CDR3. CDR3 region: CASSLPGVEVGELFF. CDR3 coding DNA: TGTGCCAGCAGCTTGCCCGGGGTCGAAGTCGGGGAGCTGTTTTTT. The full variable domain, completed using reference TRBV5-4 and TRBJ2-2, is ETGVTQSPTHLIKTRGQQVTLRCSSQSGHNTVSWYQQALGQGPQFIFQYYREEENGRGNFPPRFSGLQFPNYSSELNVNALELDDSALYLCASSLPGVEVGELFFGEGSRLTVL.

This clone came up a few times. One end of the junction does not line up with germline, which may come from a read error. V is TRBV30 and J is TRBJ1-2, with a possible D match to TRBD1 (5 bases). The CDR3 is made up of 14 amino acids. Germline V lookup: CDR1 GTSNPN, CDR2 SVGIG (reference sequence). CDR3 amino acids: CAWSALNLGGGWGF. The CDR3 nucleotides are TGTGCCTGGAGCGCCCTTAACTTGGGGGGAGGTTGGGGCTTC.

The V and J genes are TRBV9 and TRBJ2-1; 9 positions match TRBD1. CDR1 and CDR2 (germline): SGDLS, YYNGEE. V gave up 7 bases and J gave up 7 bases; unmatched junction bases: 9. This CDR3 region has 14 residues. CDR3 nucleotides: TGTGCCAGCGGGCCTGCGGGGACAGGGAATGAGCAGTTCTTC. Encoded protein: CASGPAGTGNEQFF.

This chain connects TRBV4-2 to TRBJ2-2; possibly TRBD2 for D (6 bases). The germline gives CDR1 LGHNA, CDR2 YNFKEQ. The CDR3 runs 16 residues. Trimming cost V 6 bases and J 0 bases, with 14 bases left between them. CDR3 coding DNA: TGTGCCAGCAGTTACGAGACTAGTGCGAACACCGGGGAGCTGTTTTTT. Its protein is CASSYETSANTGELFF.

The chain is built from TRBV6-4 and TRBJ2-3; 9 bases align to TRBD2. The CDR3 length is 14 residues. CDR1 is MRHNA and CDR2 is SNTAGT in the germline V gene. V trimming: 5 bases; J trimming: 3 bases; junction bases outside the gene matches: 3. CDR3 coding DNA: TGTGCCAGCAGTCCAGCGGGAGGAACAGATACGCAGTATTTT. It is translated as CASSPAGGTDTQYF.

CDR3 sequence (DNA): TGTGCCAGCAGCTTAGACGGGATATACAATGAGCAGTTCTTC. The encoded protein is CASSLDGIYNEQFF. J is TRBJ2-1 and V is TRBV11-2, with D perhaps TRBD2 (5 bases). CDR3 length equals 14 residues. V was cut by 0 bases and J by 4 bases, with 7 bases left in between. Germline V gene data show CDR1 as SGHAT and CDR2 as FQNNGV. Using reference TRBV11-2 and TRBJ2-1 for the parts outside the CDR3, the full variable domain is EAGVAQSPRYKIIEKRQSVAFWCNPISGHATLYWYQQILGQGPKLLIQFQNNGVVDDSQLPKDRFSAERLKGVDSTLKIQPAKLEDSAVYLCASSLDGIYNEQFFGPGTRLTVL.